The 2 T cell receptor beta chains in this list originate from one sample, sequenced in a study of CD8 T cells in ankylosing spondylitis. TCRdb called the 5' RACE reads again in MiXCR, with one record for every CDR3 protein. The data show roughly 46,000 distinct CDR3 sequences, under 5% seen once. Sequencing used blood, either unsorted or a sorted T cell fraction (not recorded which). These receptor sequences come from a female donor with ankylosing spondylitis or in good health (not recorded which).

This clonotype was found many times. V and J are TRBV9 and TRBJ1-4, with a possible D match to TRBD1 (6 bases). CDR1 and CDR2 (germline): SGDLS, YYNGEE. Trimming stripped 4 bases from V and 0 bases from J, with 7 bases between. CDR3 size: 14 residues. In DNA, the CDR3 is TGTGCCAGCAGCAGGACAGCAACTAATGAAAAACTGTTTTTT. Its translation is CASSRTATNEKLFF.

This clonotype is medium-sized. This chain's CDR3 is CASRGIRGDNYGYTF. For the CDR3, the DNA is TGTGCCAGCAGAGGGATCCGGGGCGATAACTATGGCTACACCTTC. V gene TRBV9 combines with J gene TRBJ1-2, with a possible D match to TRBD1 (5 bases). The CDR3 sequence is 15 residues long. CDR1 is SGDLS and CDR2 is YYNGEE in the germline V gene. The V end lost 5 bases, the J end lost 1 base, and 15 bases lay between the germline ends. The variable domain in full, with the rest retrieved from reference TRBV9 and TRBJ1-2, is DSGVTQTPKHLITATGQRVTLRCSPRSGDLSVYWYQQSLDQGLQFLIQYYNGEERAKGNILERFSAQQFPDLHSELNLSSLELGDSALYFCASRGIRGDNYGYTFGSGTRLTVV.